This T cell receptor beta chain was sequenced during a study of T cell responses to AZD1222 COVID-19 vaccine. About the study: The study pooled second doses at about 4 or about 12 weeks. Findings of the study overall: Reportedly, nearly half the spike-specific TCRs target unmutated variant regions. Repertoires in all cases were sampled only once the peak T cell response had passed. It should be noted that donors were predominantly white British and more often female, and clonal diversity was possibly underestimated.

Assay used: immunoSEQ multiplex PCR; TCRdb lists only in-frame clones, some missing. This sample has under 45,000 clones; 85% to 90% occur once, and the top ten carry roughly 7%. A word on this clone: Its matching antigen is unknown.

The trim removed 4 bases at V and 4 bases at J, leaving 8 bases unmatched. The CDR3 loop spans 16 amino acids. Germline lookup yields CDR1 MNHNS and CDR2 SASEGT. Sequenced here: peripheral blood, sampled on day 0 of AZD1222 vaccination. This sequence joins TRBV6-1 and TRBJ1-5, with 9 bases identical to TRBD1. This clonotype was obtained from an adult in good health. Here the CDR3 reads CASSGAPGQGNQPQHF. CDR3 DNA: TGTGCCAGCAGTGGAGCCCCGGGACAGGGTAATCAGCCCCAGCATTTT.